Following are 18 T cell receptor beta chains from one sample sequenced in a study of blood T cell repertoires in COVID-19. Sequencing was performed with immunoSEQ multiplex PCR; in TCRdb, only in-frame clones are kept and a portion is missing. The sample records some 69,000 clones, roughly 83% being singletons. Sequencing was done on a sample of peripheral blood. The receptors come from a man aged 80 or over with active or convalescent COVID-19.

This clone was picked up one time. The V gene is TRBV6-6, the J gene TRBJ2-5; D might be TRBD1 (7 bases). CDR1 is MNHNY, CDR2 SVGAGI, per germline (reference sequence). V was pared by 2 bases and J by 5 bases, with 15 bases between. The CDR3 has 15 residues. In DNA, the CDR3 is TGTGCCAGCAGTTACATCAGGGGGGTAGTGGAGACCCAGTACTTC. It specifies CASSYIRGVVETQYF.

The CDR3 loop reads CASSTGGGADYGYTF. Here the CDR3 DNA reads TGTGCCAGCAGTACGGGAGGGGGCGCAGACTATGGCTACACCTTC. This rearrangement joins TRBV27 to TRBJ1-2, with 7 bases that match TRBD1. J was trimmed by 3 bases and V by 5 bases; bases with no gene match: 9. This CDR3 region has 15 residues. Germline assignment: CDR1 MNHEY and CDR2 SMNVEV (reference sequence).

The chain uses TRBV18 and TRBJ1-1; 8 positions match TRBD1. This CDR3 has 14 residues. With 8 bases clipped from V and 5 bases from J, the junction kept 10 bases outside the gene matches. The germline V gene encodes CDR1 KGHSH and CDR2 LQKENI. The DNA for the CDR3 is TGTGCCAGCACTCCCGGACAGGGTGTTACTGAAGCTTTCTTT. This encodes CASTPGQGVTEAFF.

A single count supports this clone. The V call is TRBV19, the J call TRBJ1-5; D possibly corresponds to TRBD1 (5 bases). Trimming took 1 base from V and 1 from J, leaving 8 bases between them. The germline CDR1 and CDR2 sequences are LNHDA and SQIVND (reference sequence). This CDR3 has 15 residues. The CDR3 sequence is CASSIGQLSNQPQHF. CDR3 bases: TGTGCCAGTAGTATAGGACAGTTAAGCAATCAGCCCCAGCATTTT.

The chain couples TRBV7-9 to TRBJ1-3; 7 bases are shared with TRBD1. Germline V lookup: CDR1 SEHNR, CDR2 FQNEAQ (reference sequence). CDR3 length: 14 amino acids. V was pared by 4 bases and J by 7 bases, with 7 bases of the junction left unmatched. This CDR3 is CASSSQGLSNTIYF. The CDR3 DNA follows: TGTGCCAGCAGCTCACAGGGGCTCTCCAACACCATATATTTT. Full variable domain (remainder filled in from reference TRBV7-9 and TRBJ1-3): DTGVSQNPRHKITKRGQNVTFRCDPISEHNRLYWYRQTLGQGPEFLTYFQNEAQLEKSRLLSDRFSAERPKGSFSTLEIQRTEQGDSAMYLCASSSQGLSNTIYFGEGSWLTVV.

This rearrangement joins TRBV5-1 to TRBJ2-3; 11 positions match TRBD2. V lost 4 bases to trimming and J lost 0 bases; unmatched junction nucleotides: 7. The CDR3 sequence is 17 residues long. Looked up from germline, CDR1 is SGHRS and CDR2 is YFSETQ. The CDR3 here is CASSPLRLAGSTDTQYF. CDR3 in DNA: TGCGCCAGCAGCCCCCTGAGACTAGCGGGAAGCACAGATACGCAGTATTTT.

The chain carries TRBV30 and TRBJ1-5, with 7 bases that match TRBD1. This CDR3 comprises 15 residues. Germline trimming cut 2 bases from V and 3 bases from J; bases unmatched to any gene: 7. Germline V gene sequence: CDR1 GTSNPN, CDR2 SVGIG (reference sequence). The CDR3 region is CAWSRNRGFNQPQHF. CDR3 DNA sequence: TGTGCCTGGAGTAGAAACAGGGGTTTCAATCAGCCCCAGCATTTT.

The chain has TRBV6-5 and TRBJ1-1; 10 bases line up with TRBD1. CDR1 and CDR2 (germline): MNHEY, SVGAGI. V was pared by 5 bases and J by 1 base, with 4 bases of the junction left unmatched. The CDR3 is made up of 15 amino acids. CDR3 protein: CASSRDRGWNTEAFF. The CDR3 DNA sequence: TGTGCCAGCAGTCGGGACAGGGGATGGAACACTGAAGCTTTCTTT.

The rearrangement joins TRBV19 to TRBJ2-3; 9 nucleotides match TRBD2. The CDR3 totals 15 residues. V lost 7 bases, J lost 4 bases, and 9 bases stayed unmatched. Germline CDR1 reads LNHDA; CDR2 reads SQIVND (reference sequence). DNA for the CDR3: TGTGCCAGTACAAGGCTAGCGGGGTCCTCAGATACGCAGTATTTT. It translates to CASTRLAGSSDTQYF. The full variable domain, rest sourced from reference TRBV19 and TRBJ2-3, is DGGITQSPKYLFRKEGQNVTLSCEQNLNHDAMYWYRQDPGQGLRLIYYSQIVNDFQKGDIAEGYSVSREKKESFPLTVTSAQKNPTAFYLCASTRLAGSSDTQYFGPGTRLTVL.

On this clone: This sample also contains other DNA sequences that code for the same CDR3. This chain's CDR3 is CASSPGSGNTIYF. The CDR3 DNA is TGTGCCAGCAGCCCCGGGTCTGGAAACACCATATATTTT. The chain combines TRBV9 with TRBJ1-3, with D unresolved. Trimming stripped 4 bases from V and 1 base from J, with 6 bases between. This CDR3 comprises 13 residues. Looked up from germline, CDR1 is SGDLS and CDR2 is YYNGEE.

This clone occurred once. The chain uses TRBV7-2 and TRBJ2-6, with 8 bases lining up with TRBD1. The CDR3 covers 15 residues. Germline V gene data show CDR1 as SGHTA and CDR2 as FQGNSA. V dropped 4 bases and J dropped 2; count of bases not matched to a gene: 1. In DNA, the CDR3 is TGTGCCAGCAGCTCAGGGGGCGCTGGGGCCAACGTCCTGACTTTC. Translating gives CASSSGGAGANVLTF.

V usage is TRBV9 and J usage is TRBJ2-7; 8 bases are shared with TRBD2. The CDR3 has 14 residues. V was clipped by 4 bases and J by 6 bases; unmatched bases: 9. Germline lookup yields CDR1 SGDLS and CDR2 YYNGEE. Here the CDR3 reads CASSTGIAGTEQYF. Written as DNA, the CDR3 is TGTGCCAGCAGCACCGGGATAGCGGGGACCGAGCAGTACTTC. The variable domain in full, completed from reference TRBV9 and TRBJ2-7, reads DSGVTQTPKHLITATGQRVTLRCSPRSGDLSVYWYQQSLDQGLQFLIQYYNGEERAKGNILERFSAQQFPDLHSELNLSSLELGDSALYFCASSTGIAGTEQYFGPGTRLTVT.

J is TRBJ1-2 and V is TRBV2, with a weak D call TRBD1 (6 bases). Trimming stripped 2 bases from V and 4 bases from J, with 11 bases between. Per germline, CDR1 SNHLY and CDR2 FYNNEI. This CDR3 has 14 residues. CDR3 in amino acids: CASSETLGAYGYTF. In nucleotides, the CDR3 is TGTGCCAGCAGTGAAACGTTGGGGGCCTATGGCTACACCTTC.

This rearrangement joins TRBV10-1 to TRBJ2-4; 7 positions match TRBD1. The CDR3 has 15 residues. CDR1 WNHNN and CDR2 SYGVQD come from the germline V gene (reference sequence). Trimming at V came to 2 bases and at J to 2 bases, leaving 3 bases not matched to a gene. Here the CDR3 DNA reads TGCGCCAGCAGTGAGGCAGGGGGTTCCAAAAACATTCAGTACTTC. Translated: CASSEAGGSKNIQYF.

The rearrangement joins TRBV5-5 to TRBJ1-5, with a weak D call TRBD1 (5 bases). Germline CDR1 reads SGHKS; CDR2 reads YYEKEE (reference sequence). The CDR3 extends over 13 amino acids. Trimming took off 3 bases at V and 5 bases at J, with 9 bases between the two ends. CDR3 protein: CASSSKGDQPQHF. CDR3 DNA: TGTGCCAGCAGCTCGAAAGGGGATCAGCCCCAGCATTTT.

The chain has TRBV5-1 and TRBJ2-5, with 10 bases aligning to TRBD2. V gave up 1 base and J gave up 5 bases; unmatched junction bases: 2. The germline V gene encodes CDR1 SGHRS and CDR2 YFSETQ. The CDR3 extends over 14 amino acids. CDR3 amino acids: CASSLISGGETQYF. CDR3 in DNA: TGCGCCAGCAGCTTGATTAGCGGGGGGGAGACCCAGTACTTC.

The chain employs TRBV7-9 and TRBJ2-5, with TRBD2 identical over 10 bases. The germline gives CDR1 SEHNR, CDR2 FQNEAQ (reference sequence). The CDR3 totals 16 residues. V lost 2 bases and J lost 4; bases outside the gene matches: 7. The CDR3 spells CASSLFSSGGGETQYF. The CDR3 region has the DNA TGTGCCAGCAGCTTATTCTCTAGCGGGGGCGGAGAGACCCAGTACTTC.

The table lists this clone with a few counts. V is TRBV30 and J is TRBJ1-1; TRBD1 aligns across 7 bases. The J segment lost 4 bases and the V segment lost 8 bases, leaving 10 bases of the junction unmatched. CDR3 length: 13 amino acids. Per the germline V gene, CDR1 is GTSNPN and CDR2 is SVGIG (reference sequence). The CDR3, as DNA: TGTGCCACCTCGGACAGGTGGGGCACTGAAGCTTTCTTT. This encodes CATSDRWGTEAFF.